This TCR beta chain comes out of a study of human T cells and chemical hapten exposure. Findings and limits, study-wide: The number of TCRs above 1 in 1000 frequency did not change after DPC sensitization.

This clonotype was picked up many times. Its antigen is not known. Someone pulled total RNA out of unfractionated whole blood. This CDR3 region has 16 residues. With V trimmed by 7 bases and J by 4 bases, 13 bases remained unmatched. Germline loops: CDR1 SGHRS, CDR2 YFSETQ. Unique molecular identifiers were linked by the library to individual cDNA molecules. TCRdb independently ran MiXCR on the 5' RACE reads; one entry per CDR3 protein. The profile shows over 70,000 distinct CDR3 sequences, about 15% of them singletons. This sequence originates from a female donor in good health. The gene calls are TRBV5-1 and TRBJ2-3, with TRBD2 identical over 9 bases. The CDR3 DNA reads as TGCGCCAGCTACTGGAATAGCGGGAGTTCCGCAGATACGCAGTATTTT. Its translation is CASYWNSGSSADTQYF. Together with reference TRBV5-1 and TRBJ2-3, the CDR3 gives the full variable domain: KAGVTQTPRYLIKTRGQQVTLSCSPISGHRSVSWYQQTPGQGLQFLFEYFSETQRNKGNFPGRFSGRQFSNSRSEMNVSTLELGDSALYLCASYWNSGSSADTQYFGPGTRLTVL.